The 14 T cell receptor beta chains presented below share a single source sample, sequenced in a study of blood T cells in healthy people across ages. A second PCR, run for roughly 7 to 11 cycles, used a sample-barcoded 5' primer plus a J-beta primer mix. TCRdb independently ran MiXCR on the 5' RACE reads; one entry per CDR3 protein. The profile covers 1.5 million to 2 million distinct CDR3 sequences, with more than 35% appearing a single time and 20% to 25% taken by the ten largest. Sequenced material: blood. These receptors were taken from a human donor in good health.

V gene TRBV20-1 combines with J gene TRBJ2-1; a possible D gene is TRBD1 (6 bases). The CDR3 is made up of 14 amino acids. The ends were cut back, 0 bases at V and 5 bases at J, with 11 bases in the middle. Looked up from germline, CDR1 is DFQATT and CDR2 is SNEGSKA (reference sequence). Written as DNA, the CDR3 is TGCAGTGCTAGAGATGGGTGGACAGACAATGAGCAGTTCTTC. It is translated as CSARDGWTDNEQFF.

This clonotype showed up many times. The rearrangement links TRBV29-1 to TRBJ2-5, with unresolved D. Germline assignment: CDR1 SQVTM and CDR2 ANQGSEA. The CDR3 contains 10 residues. The V end was cut by 2 bases, the J end by 2 bases, with 0 bases between. The chain's CDR3 is CSVEQETQYF. For the CDR3, the DNA is TGCAGCGTTGAACAAGAGACCCAGTACTTC.

The chain carries TRBV10-3 and TRBJ1-1; D unresolved. The V gene's germline CDR1 is ENHRY and CDR2 SYGVKD. The CDR3 extends over 15 amino acids. Trimming removed 0 bases at V and 2 bases at J, with 10 bases between. This CDR3 reads CAISESDPRNTEAFF. The CDR3 DNA follows: TGTGCCATCAGTGAGTCAGATCCGCGCAACACTGAAGCTTTCTTT.

In its sample, this clonotype was seen once. The V call is TRBV20-1, the J call TRBJ1-2; D is perhaps TRBD1 (6 bases). The CDR3 spans 15 residues. Germline CDR1 DFQATT, CDR2 SNEGSKA (reference sequence). The ends were cut back, 6 bases at V and 6 bases at J, with 23 bases in the middle. In DNA form, the CDR3 reads TGCAGTGCCTCGGGACACCCAGGGTCTTTGGATGGCTACACCTTC. Residues: CSASGHPGSLDGYTF.

This clonotype was counted a few times. The J gene is TRBJ1-6, the V gene TRBV20-1, with D hard to call. The CDR3 spans 16 residues. From germline, CDR1 is DFQATT and CDR2 SNEGSKA (reference sequence). V was shortened by 5 bases and J by 7 bases, with 21 bases between the two germline ends. Here the CDR3 reads CSAQTSSGIWNSPLHF. CDR3 coding DNA: TGCAGTGCTCAAACCTCCTCCGGGATATGGAATTCACCCCTCCACTTT.

This clonotype was detected once. V gene TRBV5-1 combines with J gene TRBJ2-1, with 7 positions matching TRBD1. The CDR3 loop spans 17 amino acids. Germline V gene lookup returns CDR1 SGHRS and CDR2 YFSETQ. V lost 0 bases, J lost 0 bases, and 6 bases stayed unmatched. This CDR3 reads CASSLAYRGSSYNEQFF. The CDR3 DNA sequence: TGCGCCAGCAGCTTGGCCTACAGGGGAAGCTCCTACAATGAGCAGTTCTTC.

CDR3 bases: TGCGCCAGCAGCTGGAAGACACGGGACAGTAACAATGAGCAGTTCTTC. Amino acid sequence: CASSWKTRDSNNEQFF. V usage is TRBV5-1 and J usage is TRBJ2-1; 7 bases are a match to TRBD1. There are 16 residues in the CDR3. After removal of 3 bases from V and 5 bases from J, the junction contained 11 bases not matched to a gene. From germline, CDR1 is SGHRS and CDR2 YFSETQ. The complete variable domain, with remaining parts taken from reference TRBV5-1 and TRBJ2-1, reads KAGVTQTPRYLIKTRGQQVTLSCSPISGHRSVSWYQQTPGQGLQFLFEYFSETQRNKGNFPGRFSGRQFSNSRSEMNVSTLELGDSALYLCASSWKTRDSNNEQFFGPGTRLTVL.

This clonotype was found a few times. This rearrangement joins TRBV4-2 to TRBJ2-1; no reliable D call. Germline CDR1 LGHNA, CDR2 YNFKEQ. The V end was cut by 0 bases, the J end by 9 bases, with 9 bases between. CDR3 size: 13 residues. CDR3 sequence: CASSQDLTFEQFF. The CDR3 bases are TGTGCCAGCAGCCAAGATTTAACCTTTGAGCAGTTCTTC.

The sample holds a few counts of this clonotype. CDR3 bases: TGTGCCAGCACCAGGGGGTCTCAACTTACCCACAATGAGCAGTTCTTC. Translated, it gives CASTRGSQLTHNEQFF. V and J are TRBV6-5 and TRBJ2-1, with TRBD1 identical over 7 bases. V was pared by 7 bases and J by 5 bases, with 14 bases of the junction left unmatched. Germline loops: CDR1 MNHEY, CDR2 SVGAGI. This CDR3 region has 16 residues.

The chain couples TRBV20-1 to TRBJ2-1; the D gene is possibly TRBD1 (6 bases). CDR3 size: 14 residues. Trimming took off 6 bases at V and 4 bases at J, with 16 bases between the two ends. Germline V gene sequence: CDR1 DFQATT, CDR2 SNEGSKA (reference sequence). CDR3 residues: CSAMDPRGYNEQFF. In DNA form, the CDR3 reads TGCAGTGCAATGGACCCGAGGGGGTACAATGAGCAGTTCTTC.

The J gene is TRBJ2-3, the V gene TRBV24-1; 8 bases are shared with TRBD1. The germline gives CDR1 KGHDR, CDR2 SFDVKD. The CDR3 covers 20 residues. V gave up 5 bases and J gave up 2 bases; unmatched junction bases: 20. CDR3 DNA: TGTGCCACCAGTGGTGTATTTGGAACAGGGGGACTCGCTCTCACAGATACGCAGTATTTT. Its protein product is CATSGVFGTGGLALTDTQYF.

This clonotype has only a few counts. CDR3 amino acids: CASSLGTGGREQFF. Written as DNA, the CDR3 is TGTGCCAGCAGCTTAGGAACAGGGGGACGTGAGCAGTTCTTC. The V and J genes are TRBV7-2 and TRBJ2-1, with 8 bases aligning to TRBD1. V gave up 1 base and J gave up 9 bases; unmatched junction bases: 5. The CDR3 loop spans 14 amino acids. CDR1 and CDR2 (germline): SGHTA, FQGNSA.

This chain links TRBV12-3 or TRBV12-4 with TRBJ1-2; D gene unclear. This CDR3 is 13 amino acids long. Trimming took off 3 bases at V and 4 bases at J, with 9 bases between the two ends. The DNA of the CDR3 is TGTGCCAGCAGTTTTTTGGCTGTCTATGGCTACACCTTC. Translating it yields CASSFLAVYGYTF.

The genes are TRBV28 and TRBJ1-1; tentative D call: TRBD1 (5 bases). Between the trimmed V and J ends, which lost 5 bases and 1 base, there was a span of 14 bases. The CDR3 length is 15 residues. Germline-derived CDR1 and CDR2 are MDHEN and SYDVKM. CDR3 in amino acids: CASSTPGTPNTEAFF. CDR3 sequence (DNA): TGTGCCAGCAGTACCCCCGGGACCCCGAACACTGAAGCTTTCTTT. Complete variable domain (other parts from reference TRBV28 and TRBJ1-1): DVKVTQSSRYLVKRTGEKVFLECVQDMDHENMFWYRQDPGLGLRLIYFSYDVKMKEKGDIPEGYSVSREKKERFSLILESASTNQTSMYLCASSTPGTPNTEAFFGQGTRLTVV.